This entry concerns a single T cell receptor (beta chain). The antigen is undetermined. One end of the junction is discordant with germline, which a read error may explain. Germline CDR1 and CDR2: SSHAT and FNYEAQ (reference sequence). CDR3 length: 15 amino acids. The data belong to a study of OX40 agonist ivuxolimab in advanced cancers. Study overall: Mean age approximately 66 years, range about 20 to 79; 82.7% male. Partial responses were achieved by three patients: one hepatocellular carcinoma, two cutaneous melanoma. General study findings and limits: The 0.1-3.0 mg/kg partial responders had among the lowest clonal expansion. Clonal expansion from baseline to week 6 occurred in both CD4+ and CD8+ T cells.

Produced via immunoSEQ multiplex PCR; TCRdb's table is partial and in-frame only. Of fewer than 200,000 clones listed, roughly 92% were seen once; the top ten hold approximately 0.32%. This material consisted of CD4+ or CD8+ T cells sorted from blood, taken in a trial of the OX40 agonist ivuxolimab. The TCR sequence derives from an adult with an advanced solid tumor such as melanoma, head and neck, liver or kidney cancer. V usage is TRBV7-7 and J usage is TRBJ2-7; D may be TRBD1 or TRBD2 (6 bases each). This chain's CDR3 is CASSLDGGDLYEQYF. The CDR3 region has the DNA TGTGCTAGCAGCTTAGACGGGGGCGACTTATACGAGCAGTACTTC.